Sequencing of this T cell receptor beta chain was carried out in a study of blood T cell repertoires in COVID-19. Sequencing was performed with immunoSEQ multiplex PCR; in TCRdb, only in-frame clones are kept and a portion is missing. The repertoire holds over 150,000 clones, with approximately 90% as singletons. V shed 6 bases, J shed 2 bases, and the junction held 7 bases outside the gene matches. The CDR3 loop spans 16 amino acids. Germline V lookup: CDR1 KGHDR, CDR2 SFDVKD. V gene TRBV24-1 combines with J gene TRBJ2-1, with 9 bases lining up with TRBD2. This receptor was taken from a man in his late teens or twenties with COVID-19, enrolled during active disease. The sample comprised peripheral blood. CDR3 in DNA: TGTGCCACCAGTTCGCTTAGCGGGGGAACCTACAATGAGCAGTTCTTC. This encodes CATSSLSGGTYNEQFF.